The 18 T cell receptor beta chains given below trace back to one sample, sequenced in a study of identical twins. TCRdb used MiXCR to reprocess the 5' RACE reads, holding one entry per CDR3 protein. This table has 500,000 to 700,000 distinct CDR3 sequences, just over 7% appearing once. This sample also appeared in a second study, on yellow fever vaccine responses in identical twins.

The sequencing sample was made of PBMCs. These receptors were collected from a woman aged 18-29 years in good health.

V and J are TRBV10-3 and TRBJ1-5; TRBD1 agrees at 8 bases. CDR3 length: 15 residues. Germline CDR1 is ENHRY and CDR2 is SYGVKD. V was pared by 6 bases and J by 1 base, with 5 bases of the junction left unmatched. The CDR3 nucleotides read TGTGCCATCAGCTTGACAGGGGAAAGCAATCAGCCCCAGCATTTT. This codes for CAISLTGESNQPQHF.

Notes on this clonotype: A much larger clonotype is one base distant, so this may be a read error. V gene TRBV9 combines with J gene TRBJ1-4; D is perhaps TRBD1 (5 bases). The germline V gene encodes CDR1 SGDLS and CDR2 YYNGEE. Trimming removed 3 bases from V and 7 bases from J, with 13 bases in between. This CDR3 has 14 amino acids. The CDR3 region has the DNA TGTGCCAGCAGCGGAGGGGTAGTCGGTGAAAAACTGTTTTTT. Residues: CASSGGVVGEKLFF.

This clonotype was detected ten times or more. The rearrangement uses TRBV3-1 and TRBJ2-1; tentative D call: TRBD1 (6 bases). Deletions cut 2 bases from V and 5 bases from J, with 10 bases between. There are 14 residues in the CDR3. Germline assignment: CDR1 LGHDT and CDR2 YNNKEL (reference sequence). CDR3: CASSQQGSHNEQFF. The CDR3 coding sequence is TGTGCCAGCAGCCAACAGGGGTCCCACAATGAGCAGTTCTTC.

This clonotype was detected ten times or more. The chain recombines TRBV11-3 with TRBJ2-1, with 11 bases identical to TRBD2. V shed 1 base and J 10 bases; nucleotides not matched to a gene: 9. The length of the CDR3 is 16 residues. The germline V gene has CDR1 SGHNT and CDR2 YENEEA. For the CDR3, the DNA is TGTGCCAGCAGCTTAGGACTGACTAGCGGGAACCCCGAGCAGTTCTTC. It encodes CASSLGLTSGNPEQFF.

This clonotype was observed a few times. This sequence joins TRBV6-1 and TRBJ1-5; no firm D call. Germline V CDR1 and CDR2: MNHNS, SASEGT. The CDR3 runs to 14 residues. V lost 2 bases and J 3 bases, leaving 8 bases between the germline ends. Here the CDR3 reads CASSESGVNQPQHF. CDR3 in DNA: TGTGCCAGCAGTGAATCCGGGGTCAATCAGCCCCAGCATTTT.

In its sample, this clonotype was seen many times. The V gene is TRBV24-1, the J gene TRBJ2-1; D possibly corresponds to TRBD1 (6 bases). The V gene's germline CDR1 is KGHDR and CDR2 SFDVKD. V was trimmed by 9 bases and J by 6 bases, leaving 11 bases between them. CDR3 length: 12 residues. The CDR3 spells CATVNRVNEQFF. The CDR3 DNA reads TGTGCCACCGTTAACAGGGTCAATGAGCAGTTCTTC.

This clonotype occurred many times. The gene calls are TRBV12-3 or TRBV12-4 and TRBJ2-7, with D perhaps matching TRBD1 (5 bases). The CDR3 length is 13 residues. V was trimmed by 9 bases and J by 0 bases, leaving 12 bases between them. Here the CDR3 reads CARQVIISYEQYV. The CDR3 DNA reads TGTGCCAGACAGGTCATCATCTCCTACGAGCAGTACGTC.

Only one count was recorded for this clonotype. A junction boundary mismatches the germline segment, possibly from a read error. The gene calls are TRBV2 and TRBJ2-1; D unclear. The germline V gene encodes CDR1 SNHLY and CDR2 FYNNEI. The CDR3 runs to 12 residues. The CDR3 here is CAISEEWREQFF. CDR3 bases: TGTGCCATCAGTGAAGAGTGGCGTGAGCAGTTCTTC.

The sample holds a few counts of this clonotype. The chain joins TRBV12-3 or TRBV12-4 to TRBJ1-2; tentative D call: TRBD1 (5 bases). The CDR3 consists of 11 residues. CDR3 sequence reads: CAQGSYYGYTF. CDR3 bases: TGTGCGCAGGGTTCTTACTATGGCTACACCTTC.

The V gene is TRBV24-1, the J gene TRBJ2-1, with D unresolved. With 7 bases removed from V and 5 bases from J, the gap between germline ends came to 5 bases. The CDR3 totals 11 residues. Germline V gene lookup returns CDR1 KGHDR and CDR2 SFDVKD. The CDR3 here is CATSAHNEQFF. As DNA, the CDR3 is TGTGCCACCAGCGCCCACAATGAGCAGTTCTTC.

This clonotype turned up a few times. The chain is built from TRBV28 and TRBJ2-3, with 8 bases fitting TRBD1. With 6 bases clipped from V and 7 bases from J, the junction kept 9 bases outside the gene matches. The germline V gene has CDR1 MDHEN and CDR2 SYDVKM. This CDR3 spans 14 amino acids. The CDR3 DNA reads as TGTGCCAGCAGGAAAGGACAGGGACAGTATACGCAGTATTTT. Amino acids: CASRKGQGQYTQYF.

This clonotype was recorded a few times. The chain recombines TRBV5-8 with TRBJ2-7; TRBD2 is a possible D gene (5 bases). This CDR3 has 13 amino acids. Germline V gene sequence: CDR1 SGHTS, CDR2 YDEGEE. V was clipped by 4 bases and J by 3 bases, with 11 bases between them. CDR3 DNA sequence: TGTGCCAGCAGCCGGGGATCTAACTACGAGCAGTACGTC. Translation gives CASSRGSNYEQYV.

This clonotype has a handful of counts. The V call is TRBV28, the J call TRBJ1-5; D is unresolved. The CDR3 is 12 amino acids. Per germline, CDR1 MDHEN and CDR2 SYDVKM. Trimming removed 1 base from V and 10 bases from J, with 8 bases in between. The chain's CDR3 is CASSLSVGPQHF. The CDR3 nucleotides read TGTGCCAGCAGTTTATCTGTCGGACCCCAGCATTTT. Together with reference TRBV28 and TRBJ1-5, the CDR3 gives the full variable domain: DVKVTQSSRYLVKRTGEKVFLECVQDMDHENMFWYRQDPGLGLRLIYFSYDVKMKEKGDIPEGYSVSREKKERFSLILESASTNQTSMYLCASSLSVGPQHFGDGTRLSIL.

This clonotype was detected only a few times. Here the CDR3 reads CASSLGGVAKNIQYF. In DNA, the CDR3 is TGTGCCAGCAGCTTAGGAGGGGTGGCCAAAAACATTCAGTACTTC. The chain joins TRBV11-1 to TRBJ2-4; the D gene could be TRBD1 or TRBD2 (5 bases each). The CDR3 covers 15 residues. V was shortened by 1 base and J by 1 base, with 8 bases between the two germline ends. Germline CDR1 reads SGHAT; CDR2 reads FQDESV (reference sequence).

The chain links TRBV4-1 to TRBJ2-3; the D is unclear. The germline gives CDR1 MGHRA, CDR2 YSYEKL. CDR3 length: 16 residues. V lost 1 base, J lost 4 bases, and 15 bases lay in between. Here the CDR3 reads CASSQVWPVSADTQYF. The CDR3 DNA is TGCGCCAGCAGCCAAGTTTGGCCCGTAAGCGCAGATACGCAGTATTTT.

The chain's CDR3 is CASSWGQYIYEQYF. The CDR3 bases are TGTGCCAGCAGTTGGGGTCAATATATCTACGAGCAGTACTTC. This chain links TRBV6-5 with TRBJ2-7; D is unresolved. Germline lookup yields CDR1 MNHEY and CDR2 SVGAGI. This CDR3 has 14 residues. Trimming cost V 4 bases and J 3 bases, with 13 bases left between them.

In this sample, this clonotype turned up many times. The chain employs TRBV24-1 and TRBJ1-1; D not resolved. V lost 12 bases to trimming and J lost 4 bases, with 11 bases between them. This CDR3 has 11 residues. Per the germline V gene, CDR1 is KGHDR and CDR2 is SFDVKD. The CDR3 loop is CAAGVGTEAFF. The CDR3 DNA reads TGTGCCGCAGGAGTCGGCACTGAAGCTTTCTTT.

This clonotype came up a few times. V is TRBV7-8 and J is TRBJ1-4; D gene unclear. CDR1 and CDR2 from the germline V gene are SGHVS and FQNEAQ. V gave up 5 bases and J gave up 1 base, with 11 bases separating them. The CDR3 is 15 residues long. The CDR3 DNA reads TGTGCCAGCAGCCCTGTGGCCCAAACTAATGAAAAACTGTTTTTT. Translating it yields CASSPVAQTNEKLFF.